A selection of T cell receptor beta chains follows, all from one sample in a study of T cell responses to AZD1222 COVID-19 vaccine. The repertoire was sequenced with immunoSEQ multiplex PCR; TCRdb's copy has only in-frame clones and lacks some. This sample carries about 130,000 clones, around 93% of them seen once, and the ten largest clones take around 7.1%. The sequencing here drew on peripheral blood, taken 28 days after the second AZD1222 dose. These receptors originate from an adult who received the AZD1222 COVID-19 vaccine. The CDR3 runs from the conserved cysteine through the conserved F or W. Size is stated for part of the rows, as once, few or many counts, or as a class when the clone is expanded.

CDR3	V	size
CASSLMGGMNTEAFF	TRBV11-2	-
CASSKTPGTGGNQPQHF	TRBV19	-
CASSRRSTDNYGYTF	TRBV6-5	once
CATSSSNNSPLHF	TRBV15	-
CAWAGSSNQPQHF	TRBV30	once
CASSFPLLVNTGELFF	TRBV28	-
CASSLLTGGDSPLHF	TRBV18	-
CASSREMRGEAFF	TRBV7-9	-
CASSLTRNQPQHF	TRBV12-3/TRBV12-4	-
CASSFLRLDRENTIYF	TRBV28	few
CASCDGVLPLHF	TRBV2	-
CASSRVRDQPQHF	TRBV12-3/TRBV12-4	-
CASSLGYEQYF	TRBV12-3/TRBV12-4	-
CASSQEPRDSYNEQFF	TRBV4-1	-
CASSFQAMQPQHF	TRBV27	-
CAISEWLAGSTDTQYF	TRBV10-3	-
CASNPWATGGKDGYTF	TRBV7-2	-
CASSLEGETEAFF	TRBV11-3	-
CASSPNRDTQYF	TRBV28	-
CASSSRTSGGTGELFF	TRBV5-4	-
CASSYSPLGGYEQYF	TRBV6-5	-
CAWSVFGVYNSPLHF	TRBV30	-
CASSYGLNTGELFF	TRBV6-5	-
CASSTDRTEAFF	TRBV5-4	-
CASSYTGQSHEQYF	TRBV6-5	-
CASSFRYEQYF	TRBV3-1/TRBV3-2	-
CASSQAYRDSPYGYTF	TRBV4-2	-
CASSEPAGEPQHF	TRBV25-1	-
CASSQDWQTTDTQYF	TRBV3-1/TRBV3-2	-
CASSLGWRGLYEQYF	TRBV7-2	-
CASSLDDVGSNGYTF	TRBV7-6	-
CASSPLGQANTEAFF	TRBV5-4	-
CASSPPINNEQFF	TRBV18	-
CASSPSGAPLHF	TRBV3-1/TRBV3-2	-
CAWSPKLGGGQPQHF	TRBV30	-
CASSLRRQGIEAFF	TRBV11-1	-